This is a list of T cell receptor beta chains from one sample in a study of blood T cell repertoires in COVID-19. The repertoire was sequenced with immunoSEQ multiplex PCR; TCRdb's copy has only in-frame clones and lacks some. This sample has around 320,000 clones, with roughly 91% found just once. Sequenced sample: peripheral blood. These receptors were collected from a woman aged 25 to 39 with COVID-19, enrolled during active disease. Both conserved end residues are part of each CDR3. A D gene is named only where the DNA matches it firmly. A clone size is listed for some rows: how often the clone was seen (once, few, many), or a class if it is expanded.

d_call: .
v_call: TRBV7-9
j_call: TRBJ1-2
clone_size: .
cdr3_length: 13
cdr3_aa: CASSLSRGYGYTF
cdr3_nt: TGTGCCAGCAGCTTATCCAGGGGCTATGGCTACACCTTC

d_call: TRBD1
v_call: TRBV7-2
j_call: TRBJ1-6
clone_size: .
cdr3_length: 14
cdr3_aa: CASSFGQGNSPLHF
cdr3_nt: TGTGCCAGCAGCTTCGGACAGGGTAATTCACCCCTCCACTTT

d_call: .
v_call: TRBV18
j_call: TRBJ2-7
clone_size: .
cdr3_length: 14
cdr3_aa: CASSKTATYYEQYF
cdr3_nt: TGTGCCAGCTCAAAGACAGCTACTTACTACGAGCAGTACTTC

d_call: .
v_call: TRBV28
j_call: TRBJ1-1
clone_size: .
cdr3_length: 13
cdr3_aa: CASRSGTRRQAFF
cdr3_nt: TGTGCCAGCAGGTCCGGGACAAGGCGACAAGCTTTCTTT

d_call: TRBD1
v_call: TRBV7-9
j_call: TRBJ2-3
clone_size: .
cdr3_length: 17
cdr3_aa: CASSASSGTGFTDTQYF
cdr3_nt: TGTGCCAGCAGCGCATCCTCCGGGACAGGATTCACAGATACGCAGTATTTT

d_call: TRBD2
v_call: TRBV5-5
j_call: TRBJ2-1
clone_size: .
cdr3_length: 17
cdr3_aa: CASSLARSRGGADEQFF
cdr3_nt: TGTGCCAGCAGCTTGGCTCGGTCTCGCGGGGGGGCCGATGAGCAGTTCTTC

d_call: .
v_call: TRBV9
j_call: TRBJ1-2
clone_size: once
cdr3_length: 14
cdr3_aa: CASSVELGGYGYTF
cdr3_nt: TGTGCCAGCAGCGTAGAGCTCGGGGGCTATGGCTACACCTTC

d_call: TRBD1
v_call: TRBV3-1/TRBV3-2
j_call: TRBJ1-2
clone_size: .
cdr3_length: 16
cdr3_aa: CASSQEDRAGPYGYTF
cdr3_nt: TGTGCCAGCAGCCAGGAGGACAGGGCAGGACCATATGGCTACACCTTC

d_call: .
v_call: TRBV27
j_call: TRBJ2-7
clone_size: .
cdr3_length: 14
cdr3_aa: CASRRGGSTYEQYF
cdr3_nt: TGTGCCAGTAGGAGGGGTGGGTCAACCTACGAGCAGTACTTC

d_call: TRBD1
v_call: TRBV27
j_call: TRBJ1-5
clone_size: .
cdr3_length: 15
cdr3_aa: CASSLRSGGGQPQHF
cdr3_nt: TGTGCCAGCAGTTTAAGGTCAGGGGGAGGTCAGCCCCAGCATTTT

d_call: .
v_call: TRBV5-4
j_call: TRBJ1-6
clone_size: .
cdr3_length: 12
cdr3_aa: CASRRPNSPLHF
cdr3_nt: TGTGCCAGCAGGCGCCCTAATTCACCCCTCCACTTT

d_call: .
v_call: TRBV4-1
j_call: TRBJ1-3
clone_size: .
cdr3_length: 14
cdr3_aa: CASSQGTGSNTIYF
cdr3_nt: TGCGCCAGCAGCCAGGGCACGGGGTCCAACACCATATATTTT

d_call: .
v_call: TRBV18
j_call: TRBJ1-6
clone_size: once
cdr3_length: 13
cdr3_aa: CASSPTGNSPLHF
cdr3_nt: TGTGCCAGCTCACCCACAGGGAATTCACCCCTCCACTTT

d_call: .
v_call: TRBV6-1
j_call: TRBJ1-1
clone_size: .
cdr3_length: 13
cdr3_aa: CASMGPANTEAFF
cdr3_nt: TGTGCCAGCATGGGGCCAGCGAACACTGAAGCTTTCTTT

d_call: .
v_call: TRBV6-5
j_call: TRBJ1-5
clone_size: .
cdr3_length: 15
cdr3_aa: CASSYSAVSNQPQHF
cdr3_nt: TGTGCCAGCAGTTACTCGGCGGTTAGCAATCAGCCCCAGCATTTT